A selection of T cell receptor beta chains follows, all from one sample in a study of CD8 T cells in ankylosing spondylitis. TCRdb passed the 5' RACE reads through MiXCR, listing each CDR3 protein once. The sample contains around 30,000 distinct CDR3 sequences, 14% of which appear only once. The sequenced material came from blood. The receptors here all came from a male donor with ankylosing spondylitis or in good health (not recorded which). The CDR3 runs from the conserved cysteine through the conserved F or W. Each record gives: V gene, J gene, clone size, D gene, CDR3 protein, CDR3 DNA. The D gene is left open where the match is weak. A row's size may be missing; if present it is once, few, many or a size class.

>TRBV28|TRBJ1-6|few|NA
CASSQENSPLHF
TGTGCCAGCAGTCAGGAGAATTCACCCCTCCACTTT
>TRBV28|TRBJ2-7|few|TRBD1
CACWERGTGSYEQYF
TGTGCTTGCTGGGAACGGGGGACAGGCTCCTACGAGCAGTACTTC
>TRBV14|TRBJ2-7|NA|NA
CASSQAGYEAYEQYF
TGTGCCAGCAGCCAAGCAGGGTACGAGGCCTACGAGCAGTACTTC
>TRBV7-9|TRBJ1-1|many|NA
CASSFGGNTEAFF
TGTGCCAGCAGCTTCGGAGGAAACACTGAAGCTTTCTTT
>TRBV7-2|TRBJ1-3|NA|NA
CASSLGAVSGNTIYF
TGTGCCAGCAGCTTAGGAGCGGTCTCTGGAAACACCATATATTTT
>TRBV7-9|TRBJ2-3|hyperexpanded|TRBD2
CASSVRSAGTSGAGTDTQYF
TGTGCCAGCAGCGTACGATCCGCCGGGACTAGCGGGGCGGGGACAGATACGCAGTATTTT
>TRBV7-9|TRBJ1-1|few|NA
CASSPHSGDTEAFF
TGTGCCAGCAGCCCACACTCAGGGGACACTGAAGCTTTCTTT
>TRBV7-2|TRBJ2-1|NA|NA
CASSAQGRSSYNEQFF
TGTGCCAGCAGCGCGCAGGGTAGGAGCTCCTACAATGAGCAGTTCTTC
>TRBV27|TRBJ1-2|medium-sized|NA
CASSPLAGIQYGYTF
TGTGCCAGCAGTCCCCTCGCGGGGATCCAATATGGCTACACCTTC
>TRBV7-9|TRBJ2-1|NA|NA
CASSLPPMRGDEQFF
TGTGCCAGCAGCTTACCCCCCATGAGGGGGGATGAGCAGTTCTTC
>TRBV20-1|TRBJ1-5|many|NA
CSARAPIANQPQHF
TGCAGTGCTAGGGCGCCAATTGCCAATCAGCCCCAGCATTTT
>TRBV16|TRBJ1-1|few|NA
CASSPTGFNTEAFF
TGTGCCAGCAGCCCGACAGGATTTAACACTGAAGCTTTCTTT
>TRBV2|TRBJ2-2|few|TRBD1
CASSTGTGRNTGELFF
TGTGCCAGCAGTACCGGGACAGGGAGGAACACCGGGGAGCTGTTTTTT
>TRBV29-1|TRBJ2-2|few|NA
CSVEGAWDTGELFF
TGCAGCGTTGAGGGGGCTTGGGACACCGGGGAGCTGTTTTTT
>TRBV12-3/TRBV12-4|TRBJ2-5|NA|TRBD1
CASSPGQDTGLGETQYF
TGTGCCAGCAGCCCGGGACAGGATACAGGCCTTGGTGAGACCCAGTACTTC